Below are 8 T cell receptor beta chains sequenced from a single sample in a study of cytomegalovirus exposure and HLA in healthy donors. The method was immunoSEQ multiplex PCR; TCRdb's version includes in-frame clones alone and lacks a portion of them. This sample has 100,000 to 150,000 clones; about 84% occur once, and the top ten carry 2% to 2.5%. Sample: PBMCs. The receptors stem from a woman aged 25 to 39 in good health and CMV-seronegative.

The J gene is TRBJ2-1, the V gene TRBV11-2; 9 bases line up with TRBD1. V lost 0 bases to trimming and J lost 4 bases; unmatched junction nucleotides: 13. The CDR3 loop spans 19 amino acids. Germline V CDR1 and CDR2: SGHAT, FQNNGV. The CDR3 is CASSLEGGTGRSFYNEQFF. In DNA form, the CDR3 reads TGTGCCAGCAGCTTAGAGGGGGGGACAGGGAGGTCCTTTTACAATGAGCAGTTCTTC.

The chain uses TRBV19 and TRBJ1-5, with a tentative D call TRBD1 (5 bases). The germline gives CDR1 LNHDA, CDR2 SQIVND (reference sequence). The CDR3 has 14 amino acids. The V end lost 7 bases, the J end lost 0 bases, and 10 bases lay between the germline ends. The CDR3 is CASMTAYSNQPQHF. DNA of the CDR3: TGTGCCAGTATGACAGCCTATAGCAATCAGCCCCAGCATTTT.

The chain joins TRBV18 to TRBJ2-6; 7 positions match TRBD1. The CDR3 contains 18 residues. The V gene end was trimmed by 3 bases and the J gene end by 1 base; junction bases not matched to a gene: 9. CDR1 KGHSH and CDR2 LQKENI come from the germline V gene. CDR3 in amino acids: CASSPSMGQKSGANVLTF. CDR3 DNA: TGTGCCAGCTCACCGAGTATGGGACAGAAGTCTGGGGCCAACGTCCTGACTTTC.

The chain links TRBV7-2 to TRBJ1-6; 8 bases line up with TRBD1. The trim removed 5 bases at V and 9 bases at J, leaving 12 bases unmatched. The CDR3 length is 16 residues. CDR1 is SGHTA and CDR2 is FQGNSA in the germline V gene. For the CDR3, the DNA is TGTGCCAGCAGCCTCAACCACAGGGGGTTGGGTTCACCCCTCCACTTT. This codes for CASSLNHRGLGSPLHF.

The chain combines TRBV6-5 with TRBJ2-7, with 10 bases that match TRBD2. V trimming: 0 bases; J trimming: 4 bases; junction bases outside the gene matches: 6. The CDR3 length is 16 residues. CDR1 and CDR2 from the germline V gene are MNHEY and SVGAGI. For the CDR3, the DNA is TGTGCCAGCAGTTACTCGCCTAGCGGGGGAACGTACGAGCAGTACTTC. Amino acids: CASSYSPSGGTYEQYF.

The chain recombines TRBV11-3 with TRBJ2-7; D is possibly TRBD2 (5 bases). The CDR3 spans 14 residues. V was shortened by 3 bases and J by 2 bases, with 11 bases between the two germline ends. Germline-derived CDR1 and CDR2 are SGHNT and YENEEA. The CDR3 is CASSLRSGPYEQYF. Here the CDR3 DNA reads TGTGCCAGCAGCTTGAGAAGCGGTCCCTACGAGCAGTACTTC.

The rearrangement uses TRBV25-1 and TRBJ1-1; D may be TRBD1 (6 bases). Germline-derived CDR1 and CDR2 are MGHDK and SYGVNS. CDR3 size: 12 residues. The V and J ends lost 6 bases and 13 bases respectively, with 18 bases between them. CDR3: CASSRTGMGVFF. CDR3 in DNA: TGTGCCAGCAGCCGTACAGGGATGGGTGTTTTCTTT.

The rearrangement joins TRBV9 to TRBJ2-7, with 10 bases that match TRBD1. Unmatched junction bases numbered 12, after V lost 5 bases and J lost 1 base. Germline V gene data show CDR1 as SGDLS and CDR2 as YYNGEE. The CDR3 covers 17 residues. The CDR3 is CASSARTGTGDSYEQYF. CDR3 in DNA: TGTGCCAGCAGTGCTCGGACCGGGACAGGGGATTCCTACGAGCAGTACTTC.